Presented here are 14 T cell receptor beta chains from one specimen sequenced in a study of blood T cell repertoires in COVID-19. The data were produced by immunoSEQ multiplex PCR, yet TCRdb's version contains in-frame clones alone and is incomplete. Among roughly 250,000 clones listed, under 90% were seen once. Sequencing was done on a sample of peripheral blood. The receptors derive from a woman aged 60-75 years with active or convalescent COVID-19.

The chain uses TRBV4-2 and TRBJ1-1; 8 bases fit TRBD1. The CDR3 length is 15 residues. V trimming: 4 bases; J trimming: 6 bases; junction bases outside the gene matches: 10. The germline V gene encodes CDR1 LGHNA and CDR2 YNFKEQ. For the CDR3, the DNA is TGTGCCAGCAGCCGCGAAAGTGGGACAGGAGCTGAAGCTTTCTTT. Translation gives CASSRESGTGAEAFF.

The chain links TRBV12-3 or TRBV12-4 to TRBJ1-2; 7 positions match TRBD1. The CDR3 has 13 residues. Trimming removed 5 bases from V and 9 bases from J; junction bases left unmatched: 9. CDR3 sequence reads: CASSTRQGRSYTF. As DNA, the CDR3 is TGTGCCAGCAGTACCCGACAGGGACGGAGCTACACCTTC.

The genes are TRBV30 and TRBJ1-3; TRBD1 agrees at 7 bases. Germline trimming cut 5 bases from V and 6 bases from J; bases unmatched to any gene: 7. The CDR3 length is 13 residues. CDR1 GTSNPN and CDR2 SVGIG come from the germline V gene (reference sequence). The CDR3 region has the DNA TGTGCCTGGGACCAAGGGACAGAAAACACCATATATTTT. Translated, it gives CAWDQGTENTIYF.

The chain couples TRBV30 to TRBJ1-2, with 7 bases that match TRBD1. The CDR3 spans 13 residues. CDR1 and CDR2 (germline): GTSNPN, SVGIG (reference sequence). V lost 2 bases and J lost 7; bases outside the gene matches: 7. The CDR3 coding sequence is TGTGCCTGGAGTTATCACAGGGGAGGTGGCTACACCTTC. The encoded protein is CAWSYHRGGGYTF.

The rearrangement links TRBV5-4 to TRBJ1-2; D not resolved. V was pared by 0 bases and J by 5 bases, with 20 bases between. Germline loops: CDR1 SGHNT, CDR2 YYREEE (reference sequence). This CDR3 is built from 17 residues. CDR3 DNA sequence: TGTGCCAGCAGCTTGGCCGGTAAGCGGGCCGTGAGGTATGGCTACACCTTC. Translation gives CASSLAGKRAVRYGYTF.

The chain links TRBV10-3 to TRBJ1-5; TRBD1 might be the D (6 bases). Germline assignment: CDR1 ENHRY and CDR2 SYGVKD. The CDR3 contains 14 residues. The V end was cut by 3 bases, the J end by 0 bases, with 6 bases between. Here the CDR3 DNA reads TGTGCCATCAGTGAAGGGGGTAGCAATCAGCCCCAGCATTTT. It encodes CAISEGGSNQPQHF.

V gene TRBV7-9 combines with J gene TRBJ2-5; unclear D gene. The CDR3 totals 11 residues. Germline values: CDR1 SEHNR, CDR2 FQNEAQ (reference sequence). The V end lost 5 bases, the J end lost 7 bases, and 8 bases lay between the germline ends. DNA of the CDR3: TGTGCCAGCAGCCCCACCGGGACCCAGTACTTC. Its protein is CASSPTGTQYF.

The sample holds one count of this clone. This chain connects TRBV29-1 to TRBJ2-2; a weak D match, TRBD2 (5 bases). This CDR3 spans 12 amino acids. V gave up 7 bases and J gave up 5 bases, with 11 bases separating them. Germline loops: CDR1 SQVTM, CDR2 ANQGSEA. CDR3 bases: TGCAGCGGCGGACTGGGAACCGGGGAGCTGTTTTTT. It yields the protein CSGGLGTGELFF.

The chain has TRBV19 and TRBJ2-3; D perhaps matches TRBD2 (5 bases). The ends were cut back, 5 bases at V and 3 bases at J, with 15 bases in the middle. Germline V gives CDR1 LNHDA, CDR2 SQIVND (reference sequence). CDR3 length equals 15 residues. The DNA of the CDR3 is TGTGCCAGTAGTGTAGGGAGTGCCCGGACAGATACGCAGTATTTT. Protein sequence: CASSVGSARTDTQYF.

This chain links TRBV5-4 with TRBJ1-1, with D hard to call. V lost 4 bases and J 4 bases, leaving 11 bases between the germline ends. The germline V gene encodes CDR1 SGHNT and CDR2 YYREEE (reference sequence). The CDR3 spans 13 residues. The DNA for the CDR3 is TGTGCCAGCAGCCGGAATCGGGGCACTGAAGCTTTCTTT. It translates to CASSRNRGTEAFF.

The chain carries TRBV25-1 and TRBJ1-4, with 9 positions matching TRBD1. CDR3 length: 15 residues. Germline V CDR1 and CDR2: MGHDK, SYGVNS. V shed 4 bases and J 5 bases; nucleotides not matched to a gene: 5. The CDR3 DNA reads TGTGCCAGCAGTGTTTCCGGGACAGGGAATGAAAAACTGTTTTTT. It yields the protein CASSVSGTGNEKLFF.

This clone was detected ten times or more. The V gene is TRBV29-1, the J gene TRBJ2-7; TRBD1 agrees at 9 bases. The V gene end was trimmed by 2 bases and the J gene end by 6 bases; junction bases not matched to a gene: 5. The CDR3 loop spans 13 amino acids. From germline, CDR1 is SQVTM and CDR2 ANQGSEA. The CDR3 sequence is CSVENRGRSEQYF. Here the CDR3 DNA reads TGCAGCGTTGAAAACAGGGGGCGCTCCGAGCAGTACTTC.

This clone has only a few counts. The J gene is TRBJ2-1, the V gene TRBV7-9; 7 nucleotides line up with TRBD1. Germline V gene sequence: CDR1 SEHNR, CDR2 FQNEAQ (reference sequence). The CDR3 loop spans 15 amino acids. With V trimmed by 3 bases and J by 4 bases, 6 bases remained unmatched. The CDR3: CASSFSGTVYNEQFF. CDR3 bases: TGTGCCAGCAGCTTCTCCGGGACAGTATACAATGAGCAGTTCTTC.

The CDR3 here is CASKVGLSTGELFF. In DNA, the CDR3 is TGTGCCAGTAAAGTGGGACTGAGCACCGGGGAGCTGTTTTTT. The chain employs TRBV19 and TRBJ2-2; perhaps TRBD2 as D (6 bases). The CDR3 has 14 amino acids. Between the trimmed V and J ends, which lost 7 bases and 4 bases, there was a span of 13 bases. In germline, CDR1 is LNHDA, CDR2 SQIVND (reference sequence).